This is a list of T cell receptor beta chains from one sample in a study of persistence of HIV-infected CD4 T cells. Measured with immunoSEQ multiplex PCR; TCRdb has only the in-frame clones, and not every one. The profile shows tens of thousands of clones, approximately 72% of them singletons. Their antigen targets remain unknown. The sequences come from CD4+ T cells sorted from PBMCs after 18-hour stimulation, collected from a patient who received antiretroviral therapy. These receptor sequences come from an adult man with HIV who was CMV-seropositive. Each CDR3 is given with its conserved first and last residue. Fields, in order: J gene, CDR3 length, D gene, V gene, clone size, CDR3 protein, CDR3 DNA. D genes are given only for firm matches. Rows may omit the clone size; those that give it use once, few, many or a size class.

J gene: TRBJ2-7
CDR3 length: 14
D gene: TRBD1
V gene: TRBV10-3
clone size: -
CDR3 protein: CAIRAQGRVNEQYF
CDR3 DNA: TGTGCCATCAGAGCACAGGGGCGGGTAAACGAGCAGTACTTC

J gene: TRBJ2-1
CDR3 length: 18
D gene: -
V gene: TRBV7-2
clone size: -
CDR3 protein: CASSSGQVAGAIYNEQFF
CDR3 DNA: TGTGCCAGCAGCTCGGGACAGGTAGCGGGAGCGATCTACAATGAGCAGTTCTTC

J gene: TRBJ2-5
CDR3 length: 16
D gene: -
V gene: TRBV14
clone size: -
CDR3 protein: CASSQDIRGSRETQYF
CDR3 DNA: TGTGCCAGCAGCCAAGATATCAGGGGATCAAGAGAGACCCAGTACTTC

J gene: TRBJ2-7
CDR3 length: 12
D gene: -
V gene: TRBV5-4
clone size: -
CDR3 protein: CASSLDHYEQYF
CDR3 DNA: TGTGCCAGCAGCTTGGATCACTACGAGCAGTACTTC

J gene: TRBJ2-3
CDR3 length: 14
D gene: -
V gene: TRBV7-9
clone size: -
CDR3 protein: CASRAGASTDTQYF
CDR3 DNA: TGTGCCAGCAGGGCGGGGGCTAGCACAGATACGCAGTATTTT

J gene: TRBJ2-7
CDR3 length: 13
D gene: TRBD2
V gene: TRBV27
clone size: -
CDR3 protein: CASRRGGGVPQYF
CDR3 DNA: TGTGCCAGCCGCCGGGGTGGGGGGGTGCCGCAGTACTTC

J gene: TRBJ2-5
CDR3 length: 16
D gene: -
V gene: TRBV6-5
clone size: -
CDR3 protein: CASSYSLETSQETQYF
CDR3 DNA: TGTGCCAGCAGTTACTCTCTTGAGACTAGCCAAGAGACCCAGTACTTC

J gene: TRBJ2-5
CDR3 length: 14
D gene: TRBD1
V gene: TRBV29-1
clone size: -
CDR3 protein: CSVAGTGKSETQYF
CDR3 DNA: TGCAGCGTCGCCGGGACAGGGAAATCAGAGACCCAGTACTTC

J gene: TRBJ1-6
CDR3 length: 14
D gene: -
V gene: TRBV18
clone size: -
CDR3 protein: CASSPATVYSPLHF
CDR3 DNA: TGTGCCAGCTCACCAGCAACAGTATATTCACCCCTCCACTTT

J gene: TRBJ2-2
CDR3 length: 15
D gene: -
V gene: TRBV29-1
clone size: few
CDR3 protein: CSVEIGGRGTGELFF
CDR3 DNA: TGCAGCGTTGAGATAGGAGGAAGGGGCACCGGGGAGCTGTTTTTT

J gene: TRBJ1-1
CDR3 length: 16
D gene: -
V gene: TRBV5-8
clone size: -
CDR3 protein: CASSPSIRTVNTEAFF
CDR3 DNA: TGTGCCAGCAGCCCTTCAATCAGGACAGTGAACACTGAAGCTTTCTTT

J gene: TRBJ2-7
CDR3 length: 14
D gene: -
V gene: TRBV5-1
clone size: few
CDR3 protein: CASSLGTVTYEQYF
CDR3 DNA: TGCGCCAGCAGCTTGGGGACAGTAACCTACGAGCAGTACTTC

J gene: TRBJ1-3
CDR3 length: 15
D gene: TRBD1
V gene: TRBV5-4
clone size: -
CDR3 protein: CASSPSGGAGNTIYF
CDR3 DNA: TGTGCCAGCAGCCCTTCAGGGGGCGCCGGAAACACCATATATTTT

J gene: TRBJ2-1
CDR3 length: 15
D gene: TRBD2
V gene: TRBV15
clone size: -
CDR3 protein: CATSRDTSGRAEQFF
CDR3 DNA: TGTGCCACCAGCAGAGACACTAGCGGGAGGGCGGAGCAGTTCTTC

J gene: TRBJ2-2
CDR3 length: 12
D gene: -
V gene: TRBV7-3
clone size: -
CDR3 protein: CASSLGTGELFF
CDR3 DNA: TGTGCCAGCAGCTTGGGCACCGGGGAGCTGTTTTTT

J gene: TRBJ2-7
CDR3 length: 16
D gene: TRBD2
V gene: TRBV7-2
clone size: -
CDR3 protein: CASSGLRAGGPYEQYF
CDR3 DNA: TGTGCCAGCAGTGGCTTAAGGGCGGGAGGGCCCTACGAGCAGTACTTC

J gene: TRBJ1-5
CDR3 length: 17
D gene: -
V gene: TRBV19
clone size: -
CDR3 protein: CASSPVGGRAGGQPQHF
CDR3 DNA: TGTGCCAGTAGTCCCGTAGGAGGCAGGGCTGGGGGTCAGCCCCAGCATTTT

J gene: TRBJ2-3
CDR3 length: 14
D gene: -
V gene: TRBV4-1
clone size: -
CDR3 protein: CASSQGTLTDTQYF
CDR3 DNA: TGCGCCAGCAGCCAAGGGACCCTCACAGATACGCAGTATTTT

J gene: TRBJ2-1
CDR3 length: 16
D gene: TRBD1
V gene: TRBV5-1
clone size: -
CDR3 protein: CASSLVLRDRDNEQFF
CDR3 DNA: TGCGCCAGCAGCTTGGTTTTAAGGGACAGGGACAATGAGCAGTTCTTC

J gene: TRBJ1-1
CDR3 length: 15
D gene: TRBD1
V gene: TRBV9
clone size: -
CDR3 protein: CASSPRRQGNTEAFF
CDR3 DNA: TGTGCCAGCAGCCCCCGGCGACAGGGTAACACTGAAGCTTTCTTT

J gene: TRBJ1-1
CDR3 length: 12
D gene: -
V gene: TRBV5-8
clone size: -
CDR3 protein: CASRRKGPEAFF
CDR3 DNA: TGTGCCAGCAGGAGGAAAGGCCCTGAAGCTTTCTTT

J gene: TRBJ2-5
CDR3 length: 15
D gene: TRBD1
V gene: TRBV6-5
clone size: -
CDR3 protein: CASSYAGQGRETQYF
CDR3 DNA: TGTGCCAGCAGTTACGCGGGACAGGGTAGGGAGACCCAGTACTTC

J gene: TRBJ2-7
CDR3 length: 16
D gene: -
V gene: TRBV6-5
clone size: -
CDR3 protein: CASSYSRWGRTYEQYF
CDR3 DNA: TGTGCCAGCAGTTACTCGAGATGGGGTCGGACCTACGAGCAGTACTTC

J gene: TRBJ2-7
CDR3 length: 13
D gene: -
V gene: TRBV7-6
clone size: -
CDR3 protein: CASSLGGRLEQYF
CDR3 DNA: TGTGCCAGCAGCTTAGGTGGCCGCCTCGAGCAGTACTTC

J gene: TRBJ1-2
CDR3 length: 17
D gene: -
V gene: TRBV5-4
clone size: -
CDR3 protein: CASSLGGFAGKNYGYTF
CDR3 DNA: TGTGCCAGCAGCTTGGGGGGCTTTGCCGGTAAGAACTATGGCTACACCTTC

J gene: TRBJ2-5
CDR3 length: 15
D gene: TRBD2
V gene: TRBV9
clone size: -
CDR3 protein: CASSVSTSGRETQYF
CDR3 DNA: TGTGCCAGCAGCGTATCCACTAGCGGGAGAGAGACCCAGTACTTC

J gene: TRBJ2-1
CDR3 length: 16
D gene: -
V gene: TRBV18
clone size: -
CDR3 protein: CASSPPGQGSYNEQFF
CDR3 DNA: TGTGCCAGCTCACCACCGGGGCAGGGGTCCTACAATGAGCAGTTCTTC

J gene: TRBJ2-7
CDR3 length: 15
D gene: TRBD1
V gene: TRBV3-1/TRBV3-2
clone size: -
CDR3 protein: CASSQPGTGSYEQYF
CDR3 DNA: TGTGCCAGCAGCCAACCCGGGACAGGGTCCTACGAGCAGTACTTC

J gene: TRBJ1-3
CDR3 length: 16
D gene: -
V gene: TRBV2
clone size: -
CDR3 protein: CASSGGGGRTGNTIYF
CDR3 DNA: TGTGCCAGCAGTGGAGGCGGGGGTAGGACTGGAAACACCATATATTTT

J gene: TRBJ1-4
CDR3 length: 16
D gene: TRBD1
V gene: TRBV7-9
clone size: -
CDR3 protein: CASSLARGQNNEKLFF
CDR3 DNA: TGTGCCAGCAGCTTAGCGCGGGGACAGAATAATGAAAAACTGTTTTTT

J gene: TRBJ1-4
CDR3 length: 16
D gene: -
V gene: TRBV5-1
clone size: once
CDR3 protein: CASSLGGRVKNEKLFF
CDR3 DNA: TGCGCCAGCAGCTTGGGAGGCAGGGTGAAGAATGAAAAACTGTTTTTT

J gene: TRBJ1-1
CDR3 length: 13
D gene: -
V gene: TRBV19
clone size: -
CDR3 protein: CASRGVYWTEAFF
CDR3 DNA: TGTGCCAGTCGTGGGGTTTATTGGACTGAAGCTTTCTTT

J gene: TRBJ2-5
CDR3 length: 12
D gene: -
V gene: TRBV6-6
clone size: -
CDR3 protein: CASRGELQTQYF
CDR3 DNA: TGTGCCAGCAGAGGGGAGCTGCAGACCCAGTACTTC

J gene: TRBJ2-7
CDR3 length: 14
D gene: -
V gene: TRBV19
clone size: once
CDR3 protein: CATRNLVSSYEQYF
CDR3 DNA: TGTGCCACTCGTAACTTGGTCAGCTCCTACGAGCAGTACTTC

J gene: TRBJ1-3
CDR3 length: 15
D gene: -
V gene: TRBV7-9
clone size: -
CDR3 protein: CASSLVATNRNTIYF
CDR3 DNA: TGTGCCAGCAGCTTAGTGGCCACCAACCGAAACACCATATATTTT

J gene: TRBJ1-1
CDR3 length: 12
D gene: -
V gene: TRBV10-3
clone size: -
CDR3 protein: CAIKKGNTEAFF
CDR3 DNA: TGTGCCATCAAAAAGGGAAACACTGAAGCTTTCTTT

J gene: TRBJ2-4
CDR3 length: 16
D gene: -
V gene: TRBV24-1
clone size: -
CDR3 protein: CAPYVRGPLAKNIQYF
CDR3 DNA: TGTGCCCCCTACGTCCGGGGCCCTTTAGCCAAAAACATTCAGTACTTC

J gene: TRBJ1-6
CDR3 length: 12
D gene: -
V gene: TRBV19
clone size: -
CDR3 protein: CASRRGNSPLHF
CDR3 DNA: TGTGCCAGCCGGAGGGGGAATTCACCCCTCCACTTT

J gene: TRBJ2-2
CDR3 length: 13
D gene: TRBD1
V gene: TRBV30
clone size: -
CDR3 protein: CAWSTQGTGELFF
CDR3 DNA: TGTGCCTGGAGTACACAGGGGACCGGGGAGCTGTTTTTT

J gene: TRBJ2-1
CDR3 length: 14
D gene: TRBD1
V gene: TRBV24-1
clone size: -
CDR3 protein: CATSTGGSYNEQFF
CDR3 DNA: TGTGCCACCAGTACAGGGGGGTCCTACAATGAGCAGTTCTTC

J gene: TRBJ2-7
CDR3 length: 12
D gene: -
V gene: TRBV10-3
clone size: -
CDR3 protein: CAINQGSHEQYF
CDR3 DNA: TGTGCCATCAATCAGGGATCCCACGAGCAGTACTTC

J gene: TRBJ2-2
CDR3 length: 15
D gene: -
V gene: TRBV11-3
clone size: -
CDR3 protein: CASSYRGQNTGELFF
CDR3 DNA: TGTGCCAGCAGCTATCGCGGACAGAACACCGGGGAGCTGTTTTTT

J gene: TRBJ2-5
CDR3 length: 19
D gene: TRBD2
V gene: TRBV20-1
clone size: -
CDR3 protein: CSASESLAGGPLYQETQYF
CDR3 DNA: TGCAGTGCTAGTGAATCACTAGCGGGGGGTCCTTTGTACCAAGAGACCCAGTACTTC

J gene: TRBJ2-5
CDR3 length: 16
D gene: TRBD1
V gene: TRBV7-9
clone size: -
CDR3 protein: CASSLGDRGPQETQYF
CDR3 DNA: TGTGCCAGCAGCTTAGGGGACAGGGGGCCCCAAGAGACCCAGTACTTC

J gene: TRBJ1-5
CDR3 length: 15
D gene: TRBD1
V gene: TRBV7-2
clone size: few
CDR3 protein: CASSPNRGLNQPQHF
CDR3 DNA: TGTGCCAGCAGCCCAAACAGGGGCCTAAATCAGCCCCAGCATTTT

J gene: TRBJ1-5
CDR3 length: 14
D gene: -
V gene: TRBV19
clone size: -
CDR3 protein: CATNLENSNQPQHF
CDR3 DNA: TGTGCCACAAACCTTGAGAATAGCAATCAGCCCCAGCATTTT

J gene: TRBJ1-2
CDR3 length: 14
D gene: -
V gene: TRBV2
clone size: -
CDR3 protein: CASRSDGANYGYTF
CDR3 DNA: TGTGCCAGCAGGAGCGACGGAGCTAACTATGGCTACACCTTC

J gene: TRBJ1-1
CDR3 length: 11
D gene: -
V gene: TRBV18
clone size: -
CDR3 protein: CASSSPGEAFF
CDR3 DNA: TGTGCCAGCTCCTCCCCGGGAGAAGCTTTCTTT

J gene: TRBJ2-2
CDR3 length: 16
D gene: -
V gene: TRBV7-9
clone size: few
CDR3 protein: CASSSYGRVTTGELFF
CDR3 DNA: TGTGCCAGCAGCTCCTACGGAAGGGTGACCACCGGGGAGCTGTTTTTT

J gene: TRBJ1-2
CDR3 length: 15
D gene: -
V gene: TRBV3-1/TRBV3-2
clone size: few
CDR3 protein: CASSPLWTDLYGYTF
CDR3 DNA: TGTGCCAGCAGCCCACTTTGGACGGACCTTTATGGCTACACCTTC

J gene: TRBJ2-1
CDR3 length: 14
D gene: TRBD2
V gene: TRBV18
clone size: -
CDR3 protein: CASSRAGGRNEQFF
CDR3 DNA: TGTGCCAGCTCACGGGCGGGAGGCCGCAATGAGCAGTTCTTC

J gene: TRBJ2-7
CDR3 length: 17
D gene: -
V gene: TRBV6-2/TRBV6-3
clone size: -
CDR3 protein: CASSWGKRDRLIYEQYF
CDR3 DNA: TGTGCCAGCAGTTGGGGCAAGAGGGATCGGCTGATCTACGAGCAGTACTTC

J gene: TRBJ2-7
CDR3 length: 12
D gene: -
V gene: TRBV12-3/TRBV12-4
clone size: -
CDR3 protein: CASSLMRNEQYF
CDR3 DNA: TGTGCCAGCAGTTTAATGCGGAACGAGCAGTACTTC

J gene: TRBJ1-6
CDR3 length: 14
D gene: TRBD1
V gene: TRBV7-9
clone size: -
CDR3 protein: CASSRTGDNSPLHF
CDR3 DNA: TGTGCCAGCAGCCGGACAGGGGACAATTCACCCCTCCACTTT

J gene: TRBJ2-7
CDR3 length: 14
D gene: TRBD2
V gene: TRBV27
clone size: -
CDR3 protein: CASSWTSGSNEQYF
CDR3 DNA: TGTGCCAGCAGTTGGACTAGCGGGAGCAACGAGCAGTACTTC